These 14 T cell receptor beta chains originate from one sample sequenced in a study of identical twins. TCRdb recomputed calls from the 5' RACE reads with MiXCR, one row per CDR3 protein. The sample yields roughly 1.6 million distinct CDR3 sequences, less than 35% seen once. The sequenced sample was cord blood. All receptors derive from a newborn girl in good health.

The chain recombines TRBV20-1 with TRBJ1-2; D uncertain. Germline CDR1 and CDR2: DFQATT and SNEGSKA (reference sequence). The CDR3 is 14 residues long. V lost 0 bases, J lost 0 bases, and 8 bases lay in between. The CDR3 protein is CSAREWPTNYGYTF. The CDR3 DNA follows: TGCAGTGCTAGAGAGTGGCCTACTAACTATGGCTACACCTTC.

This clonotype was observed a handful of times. The chain's CDR3 is CSARDITLSSGEAKNIQYF. As DNA, the CDR3 is TGCAGTGCTAGAGACATCACACTCTCTTCGGGAGAAGCCAAAAACATTCAGTACTTC. The gene calls are TRBV20-1 and TRBJ2-4; perhaps TRBD2 as D (6 bases). V lost 0 bases, J lost 0 bases, and 21 bases lay in between. Germline CDR1 and CDR2: DFQATT and SNEGSKA (reference sequence). The CDR3 is made up of 19 amino acids.

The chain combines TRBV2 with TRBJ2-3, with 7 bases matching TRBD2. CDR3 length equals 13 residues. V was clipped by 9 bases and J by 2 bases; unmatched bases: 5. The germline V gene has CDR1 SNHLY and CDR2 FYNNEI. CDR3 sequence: CASLAENTDTQYF. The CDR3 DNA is TGTGCCAGTCTAGCGGAGAACACAGATACGCAGTATTTT.

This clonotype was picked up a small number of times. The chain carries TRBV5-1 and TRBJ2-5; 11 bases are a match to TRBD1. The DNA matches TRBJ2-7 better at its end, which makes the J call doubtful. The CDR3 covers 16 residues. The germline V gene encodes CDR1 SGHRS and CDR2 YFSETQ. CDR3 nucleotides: TGCGCCAGCAGCTTGCTCCGACCGGGACAGGGGGGCGAGCAGTACTTC. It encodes CASSLLRPGQGGEQYF.

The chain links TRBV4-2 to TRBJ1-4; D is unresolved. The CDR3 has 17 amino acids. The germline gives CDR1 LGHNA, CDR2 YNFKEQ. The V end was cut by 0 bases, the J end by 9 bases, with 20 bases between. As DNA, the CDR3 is TGTGCCAGCAGCCAAGATTTATCTAATCTCGGGTACCAAAAACTGTTTTTT. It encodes CASSQDLSNLGYQKLFF.

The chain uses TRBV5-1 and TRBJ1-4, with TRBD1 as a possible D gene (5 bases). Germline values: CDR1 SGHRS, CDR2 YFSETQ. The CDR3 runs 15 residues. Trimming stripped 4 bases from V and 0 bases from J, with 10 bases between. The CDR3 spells CASSRDVATNEKLFF. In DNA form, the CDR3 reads TGCGCCAGCAGCCGGGACGTTGCAACTAATGAAAAACTGTTTTTT.

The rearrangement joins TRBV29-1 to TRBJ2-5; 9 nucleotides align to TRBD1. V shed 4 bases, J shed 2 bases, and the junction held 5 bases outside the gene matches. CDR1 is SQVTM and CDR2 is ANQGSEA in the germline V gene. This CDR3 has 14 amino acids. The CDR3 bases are TGCAGCGTTGCGGGACAGGGACTTCAAGAGACCCAGTACTTC. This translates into CSVAGQGLQETQYF.

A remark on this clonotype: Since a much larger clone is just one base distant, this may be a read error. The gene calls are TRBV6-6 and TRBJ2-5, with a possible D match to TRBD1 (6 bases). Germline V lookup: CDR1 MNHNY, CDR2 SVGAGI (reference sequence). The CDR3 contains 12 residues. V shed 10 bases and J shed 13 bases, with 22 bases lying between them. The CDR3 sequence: CATLDLGDNWYF. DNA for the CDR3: TGTGCCACCCTAGATTTAGGGGACAATTGGTACTTC.

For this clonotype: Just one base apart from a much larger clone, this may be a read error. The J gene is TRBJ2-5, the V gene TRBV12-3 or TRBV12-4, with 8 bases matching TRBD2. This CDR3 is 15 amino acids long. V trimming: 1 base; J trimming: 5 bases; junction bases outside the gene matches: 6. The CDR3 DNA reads TGTGCCAGCAGTTTAGGCCGGGGGGGATTCGAGACCCAGTACTTC. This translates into CASSLGRGGFETQYF.

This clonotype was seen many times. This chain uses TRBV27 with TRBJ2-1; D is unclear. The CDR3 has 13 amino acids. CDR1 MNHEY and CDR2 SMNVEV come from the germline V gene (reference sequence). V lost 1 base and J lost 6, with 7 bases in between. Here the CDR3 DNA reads TGTGCCAGCAGTTTATTGGGTAGCAATGAGCAGTTCTTC. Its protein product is CASSLLGSNEQFF.

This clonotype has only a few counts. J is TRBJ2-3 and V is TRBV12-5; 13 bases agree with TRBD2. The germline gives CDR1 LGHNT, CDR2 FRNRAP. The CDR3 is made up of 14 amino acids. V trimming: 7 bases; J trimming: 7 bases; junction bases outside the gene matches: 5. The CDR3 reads CASAPGLAGYTQYF. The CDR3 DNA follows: TGTGCTAGTGCCCCGGGACTAGCGGGGTATACGCAGTATTTT.

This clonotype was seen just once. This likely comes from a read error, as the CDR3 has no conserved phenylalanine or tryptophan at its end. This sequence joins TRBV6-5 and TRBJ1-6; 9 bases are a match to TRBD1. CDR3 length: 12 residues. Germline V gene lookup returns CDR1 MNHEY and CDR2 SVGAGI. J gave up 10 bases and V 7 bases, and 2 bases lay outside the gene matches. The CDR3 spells CASTTGGSPLHL. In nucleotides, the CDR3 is TGTGCCAGCACCACAGGGGGCTCACCCCTCCACCTT.

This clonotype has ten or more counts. The CDR3 bases are TGTGCCAGCAGAAACCAAGAGACCCAGTACTTC. Its protein is CASRNQETQYF. V usage is TRBV2 and J usage is TRBJ2-5; D unresolved. Per germline, CDR1 SNHLY and CDR2 FYNNEI. Trimming pared 6 bases from V and 0 bases from J, leaving 2 bases between. CDR3 size: 11 residues.

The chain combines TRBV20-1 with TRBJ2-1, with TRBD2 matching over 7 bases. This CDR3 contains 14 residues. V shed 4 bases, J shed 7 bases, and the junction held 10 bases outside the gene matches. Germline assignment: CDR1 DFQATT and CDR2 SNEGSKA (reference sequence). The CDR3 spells CSATGRARWNEQFF. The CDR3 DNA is TGCAGTGCTACAGGGAGGGCCCGGTGGAATGAGCAGTTCTTC.